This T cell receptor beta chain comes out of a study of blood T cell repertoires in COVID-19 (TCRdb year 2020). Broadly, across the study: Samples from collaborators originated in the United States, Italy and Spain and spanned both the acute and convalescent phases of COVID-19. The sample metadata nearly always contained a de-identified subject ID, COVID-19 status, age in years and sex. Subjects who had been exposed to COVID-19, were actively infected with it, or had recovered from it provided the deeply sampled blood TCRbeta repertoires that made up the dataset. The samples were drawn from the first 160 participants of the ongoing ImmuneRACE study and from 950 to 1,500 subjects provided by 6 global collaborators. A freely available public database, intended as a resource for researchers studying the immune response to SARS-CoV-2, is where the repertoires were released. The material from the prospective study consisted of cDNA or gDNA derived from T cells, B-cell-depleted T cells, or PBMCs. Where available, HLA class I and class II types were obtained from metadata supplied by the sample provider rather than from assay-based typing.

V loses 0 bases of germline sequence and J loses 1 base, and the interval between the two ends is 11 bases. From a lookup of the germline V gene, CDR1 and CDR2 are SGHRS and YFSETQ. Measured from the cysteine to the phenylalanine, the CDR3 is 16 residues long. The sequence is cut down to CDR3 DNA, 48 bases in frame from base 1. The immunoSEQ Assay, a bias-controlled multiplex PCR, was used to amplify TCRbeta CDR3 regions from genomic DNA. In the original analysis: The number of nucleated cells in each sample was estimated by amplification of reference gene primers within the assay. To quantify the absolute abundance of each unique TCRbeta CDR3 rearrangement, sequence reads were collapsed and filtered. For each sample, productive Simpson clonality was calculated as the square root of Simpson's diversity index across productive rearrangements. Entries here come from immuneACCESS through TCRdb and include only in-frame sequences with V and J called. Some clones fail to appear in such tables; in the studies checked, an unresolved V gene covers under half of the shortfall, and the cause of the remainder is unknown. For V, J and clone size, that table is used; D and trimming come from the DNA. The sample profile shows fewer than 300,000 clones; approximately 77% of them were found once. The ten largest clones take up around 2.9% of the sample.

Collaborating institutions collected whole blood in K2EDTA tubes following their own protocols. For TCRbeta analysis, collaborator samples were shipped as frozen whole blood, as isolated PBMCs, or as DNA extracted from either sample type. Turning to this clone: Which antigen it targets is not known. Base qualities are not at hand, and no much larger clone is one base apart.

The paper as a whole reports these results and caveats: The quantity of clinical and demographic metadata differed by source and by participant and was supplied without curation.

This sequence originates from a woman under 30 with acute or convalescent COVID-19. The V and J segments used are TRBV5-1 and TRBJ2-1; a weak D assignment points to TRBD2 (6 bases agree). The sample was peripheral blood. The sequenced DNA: TGCGCCAGCAGCTTGGTCCCTAGCGATTCCTACAATGAGCAGTTCTTC. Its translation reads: CASSLVPSDSYNEQFF.